These 27 T cell receptor beta chains originate from one sample sequenced in a study of long-term antiretroviral therapy in people with HIV. At the survey level, the v3.0 immunoSEQ assay was run. Sequencing was performed with immunoSEQ multiplex PCR; in TCRdb, only in-frame clones are kept and a portion is missing. The data show more than 15,000 clones, roughly 95% seen once. This specimen consisted of unsorted PBMCs, obtained 10.4 years after starting antiretroviral therapy. These receptors originate from a man aged 30 to 45 with HIV.

The chain combines TRBV19 with TRBJ2-1; 7 bases line up with TRBD1. The V and J ends lost 10 bases and 4 bases, in that order; junction bases with no gene match: 4. The CDR3 is made up of 12 amino acids. The germline V gene has CDR1 LNHDA and CDR2 SQIVND (reference sequence). The CDR3 DNA sequence: TGTGCCACGAGGACAGGTTACAATGAGCAGTTCTTC. Protein product: CATRTGYNEQFF. The whole variable domain, filled in from reference TRBV19 and TRBJ2-1, reads DGGITQSPKYLFRKEGQNVTLSCEQNLNHDAMYWYRQDPGQGLRLIYYSQIVNDFQKGDIAEGYSVSREKKESFPLTVTSAQKNPTAFYLCATRTGYNEQFFGPGTRLTVL.

The chain carries TRBV5-6 and TRBJ1-2, with a possible D match to TRBD1 (5 bases). Germline V gene lookup returns CDR1 SGHDT and CDR2 YYEEEE. V was shortened by 4 bases and J by 4 bases, with 11 bases between the two germline ends. The CDR3 totals 13 residues. The CDR3 nucleotides are TGTGCCAGCAGCCCCGTTGGGGGCTATGGCTACACCTTC. Its translation is CASSPVGGYGYTF.

This chain connects TRBV7-9 to TRBJ1-1, with D hard to call. V shed 5 bases and J shed 0 bases, with 10 bases lying between them. The CDR3 contains 14 residues. Germline V gives CDR1 SEHNR, CDR2 FQNEAQ (reference sequence). The CDR3 coding sequence is TGTGCCAGCAGCCGGGCCGGAGTGAACACTGAAGCTTTCTTT. Residues: CASSRAGVNTEAFF.

J is TRBJ2-7 and V is TRBV2; maybe TRBD1 (6 bases). Germline V gives CDR1 SNHLY, CDR2 FYNNEI. V was pared by 0 bases and J by 1 base, with 13 bases between. CDR3 length: 16 residues. The CDR3 here is CASSEAEARGSYEQYF. The CDR3, as DNA: TGTGCCAGCAGTGAAGCGGAGGCTAGGGGGTCCTACGAGCAGTACTTC.

The chain links TRBV6-5 to TRBJ1-1, with D maybe TRBD1 (5 bases). V was trimmed by 3 bases and J by 1 base, leaving 9 bases between them. CDR1 is MNHEY, CDR2 SVGAGI, per germline. The CDR3 extends over 14 amino acids. This CDR3 reads CASSYLDRNTEAFF. Written as DNA, the CDR3 is TGTGCCAGCAGTTATCTCGACAGGAACACTGAAGCTTTCTTT.

V gene TRBV19 combines with J gene TRBJ1-2; a possible D gene is TRBD1 (6 bases). The germline V and J ends were trimmed by 5 bases and 5 bases, with 15 bases remaining between them. Germline CDR1 LNHDA, CDR2 SQIVND (reference sequence). This CDR3 has 14 amino acids. The CDR3 nucleotides read TGTGCCAGTAGTTTGCAGGGGTACCGGTATGGCTACACCTTC. Protein sequence: CASSLQGYRYGYTF. Full variable domain (outside the CDR3, taken from reference TRBV19 and TRBJ1-2): DGGITQSPKYLFRKEGQNVTLSCEQNLNHDAMYWYRQDPGQGLRLIYYSQIVNDFQKGDIAEGYSVSREKKESFPLTVTSAQKNPTAFYLCASSLQGYRYGYTFGSGTRLTVV.

The chain is built from TRBV6-5 and TRBJ2-1; 9 positions agree with TRBD2. Germline V gives CDR1 MNHEY, CDR2 SVGAGI. Trimming took 6 bases from V and 9 from J; bases not matched to a gene: 12. The CDR3 totals 15 residues. The CDR3 bases are TGTGCCAGCAGCACCCAAGCGGGGGGCCTCGGTGAGCAGTTCTTC. Translated, it gives CASSTQAGGLGEQFF.

The rearrangement joins TRBV5-1 to TRBJ1-4; the match to TRBD1 covers 9 bases. Germline CDR1 and CDR2: SGHRS and YFSETQ. The V gene end was trimmed by 3 bases and the J gene end by 4 bases; junction bases not matched to a gene: 10. CDR3 length equals 17 residues. CDR3 coding DNA: TGCGCCAGCAGCTCCCGACAGGGGGGGGGAGGTAATGAAAAACTGTTTTTT. Translating gives CASSSRQGGGGNEKLFF.

V and J are TRBV4-2 and TRBJ2-2; TRBD2 is a possible D gene (5 bases). Germline CDR1 is LGHNA and CDR2 is YNFKEQ. Deletions cut 5 bases from V and 1 base from J, with 11 bases between. The CDR3 totals 15 residues. The CDR3 sequence is CASSGGEGNTGELFF. The CDR3 DNA sequence: TGTGCCAGCAGCGGAGGTGAGGGGAACACCGGGGAGCTGTTTTTT.

This chain connects TRBV7-2 to TRBJ2-5; D is perhaps TRBD1 (6 bases). V was shortened by 5 bases and J by 3 bases, with 10 bases between the two germline ends. Germline CDR1 SGHTA, CDR2 FQGNSA. The CDR3 is made up of 13 amino acids. CDR3 loop: CASSRRTEETQYF. CDR3 in DNA: TGTGCCAGCAGCAGAAGGACAGAAGAGACCCAGTACTTC.

The J gene is TRBJ2-2, the V gene TRBV30, with D perhaps matching TRBD2 (6 bases). The ends were cut back, 0 bases at V and 5 bases at J, with 16 bases in the middle. The germline V gene has CDR1 GTSNPN and CDR2 SVGIG (reference sequence). There are 16 residues in the CDR3. Written as DNA, the CDR3 is TGTGCCTGGAGTGTATTGCGGGGATCTTTAACCGGGGAGCTGTTTTTT. Translation: CAWSVLRGSLTGELFF.

The V and J genes are TRBV10-2 and TRBJ2-7; a possible D gene is TRBD1 (6 bases). The germline CDR1 and CDR2 sequences are WSHSY and SAAADI. CDR3 length: 14 residues. The ends were cut back, 6 bases at V and 12 bases at J, with 24 bases in the middle. The CDR3 region is CASSHPRDTESMYV. In nucleotides, the CDR3 is TGCGCCAGCAGCCACCCCCGGGACACCGAATCCATGTACGTC.

The CDR3 protein is CASSFMGTGELFF. The CDR3 nucleotides are TGTGCCAGCAGCTTTATGGGTACCGGGGAGCTGTTTTTT. This chain uses TRBV7-9 with TRBJ2-2; D remains ambiguous. Trimming took 3 bases from V and 5 from J, leaving 7 bases between them. This CDR3 is 13 amino acids long. Germline lookup yields CDR1 SEHNR and CDR2 FQNEAQ (reference sequence).

The chain uses TRBV19 and TRBJ1-5, with TRBD1 matching over 7 bases. The CDR3 consists of 13 residues. Germline values: CDR1 LNHDA, CDR2 SQIVND (reference sequence). Trimming removed 10 bases from V and 3 bases from J; junction bases left unmatched: 6. CDR3: CATRDSYNQPQHF. The CDR3 DNA reads TGTGCCACTCGGGACAGTTACAATCAGCCCCAGCATTTT.

The rearrangement links TRBV6-1 to TRBJ2-3; 10 bases are shared with TRBD2. Germline V gene lookup returns CDR1 MNHNS and CDR2 SASEGT. The trim removed 10 bases at V and 3 bases at J, leaving 7 bases unmatched. The CDR3 totals 14 residues. The CDR3 sequence: CATRVAGGTDTQYF. The CDR3 nucleotides read TGTGCCACCCGGGTAGCGGGGGGTACAGATACGCAGTATTTT.

This clone is a singleton in its sample. The V gene is TRBV6-1, the J gene TRBJ2-3; TRBD1 is a possible D gene (6 bases). There are 15 residues in the CDR3. In germline, CDR1 is MNHNS, CDR2 SASEGT. V lost 1 base and J lost 3, with 11 bases in between. The DNA for the CDR3 is TGTGCCAGCAGTGAAGAGGTCAGGGGAACAGATACGCAGTATTTT. Protein: CASSEEVRGTDTQYF.

The chain recombines TRBV2 with TRBJ2-3; tentatively, D is TRBD2 (7 bases). Germline V gene sequence: CDR1 SNHLY, CDR2 FYNNEI. Trimming removed 7 bases at V and 4 bases at J, with 12 bases between. The CDR3 consists of 13 residues. As DNA, the CDR3 is TGTGCCAGCAAGGGGAGGGGGGCAGATACGCAGTATTTT. As protein: CASKGRGADTQYF.

V and J are TRBV6-4 and TRBJ2-3; 9 bases are a match to TRBD2. With V trimmed by 0 bases and J by 4 bases, 2 bases remained unmatched. This CDR3 spans 15 amino acids. The V gene's germline CDR1 is MRHNA and CDR2 SNTAGT. The CDR3 region is CASSDSSGGSDTQYF. The CDR3 DNA sequence: TGTGCCAGCAGTGACTCGAGCGGGGGGTCAGATACGCAGTATTTT.

V is TRBV5-4 and J is TRBJ1-1, with 8 bases lining up with TRBD1. The length of the CDR3 is 16 residues. The trim removed 1 base at V and 12 bases at J, leaving 17 bases unmatched. Germline CDR1 and CDR2: SGHNT and YYREEE (reference sequence). The CDR3 loop is CASSLRVAWDRPTSFF. The CDR3 region has the DNA TGTGCCAGCAGCTTGAGAGTAGCTTGGGACAGGCCAACCTCTTTCTTT. The complete variable domain, with remaining parts taken from reference TRBV5-4 and TRBJ1-1, reads ETGVTQSPTHLIKTRGQQVTLRCSSQSGHNTVSWYQQALGQGPQFIFQYYREEENGRGNFPPRFSGLQFPNYSSELNVNALELDDSALYLCASSLRVAWDRPTSFFGQGTRLTVV.

The gene calls are TRBV7-2 and TRBJ2-1; possibly TRBD1 for D (6 bases). With 0 bases removed from V and 0 bases from J, the gap between germline ends came to 6 bases. The CDR3 totals 15 residues. Germline CDR1 reads SGHTA; CDR2 reads FQGNSA. The CDR3 DNA is TGTGCCAGCAGCTTAGCGGGGGCCTCCTACAATGAGCAGTTCTTC. Translating gives CASSLAGASYNEQFF.

V is TRBV27 and J is TRBJ2-3; D not resolved. Trimming shortened V by 4 bases and J by 1 base, and 6 bases separated the two germline ends. This CDR3 has 13 residues. The germline V gene has CDR1 MNHEY and CDR2 SMNVEV (reference sequence). The CDR3 is CASSSLRTDTQYF. For the CDR3, the DNA is TGTGCCAGCAGTTCTCTCCGCACAGATACGCAGTATTTT.

This chain uses TRBV6-1 with TRBJ1-6; D gene unclear. CDR1 is MNHNS and CDR2 is SASEGT in the germline V gene. Trimming removed 10 bases from V and 6 bases from J, with 16 bases in between. The CDR3 is made up of 14 amino acids. The CDR3 region is CATLPWQINSPLHF. The DNA of the CDR3 is TGTGCCACCCTACCGTGGCAGATTAATTCACCCCTCCACTTT.

V and J are TRBV25-1 and TRBJ2-3; D perhaps matches TRBD1 (5 bases). The CDR3 is 15 amino acids. Between the trimmed V and J ends, which lost 1 base and 4 bases, there was a span of 12 bases. The germline gives CDR1 MGHDK, CDR2 SYGVNS. The CDR3 bases are TGTGCCAGCAGTGAATTAGGGGATTGGGCAGATACGCAGTATTTT. This encodes CASSELGDWADTQYF.

Here the CDR3 DNA reads TGCGCCAGCAGCACCGGGACAGGGGGGAATGAAAAACTGTTTTTT. Its translation is CASSTGTGGNEKLFF. This chain uses TRBV5-1 with TRBJ1-4, with 11 bases identical to TRBD1. This CDR3 region has 15 residues. Trimming cost V 4 bases and J 5 bases; bases outside gene matches: 4. The V gene's germline CDR1 is SGHRS and CDR2 YFSETQ.

The V call is TRBV28, the J call TRBJ2-2; 8 bases map to TRBD2. The V gene end was trimmed by 3 bases and the J gene end by 5 bases; junction bases not matched to a gene: 8. Germline V gene lookup returns CDR1 MDHEN and CDR2 SYDVKM. The CDR3 has 16 amino acids. CDR3 in amino acids: CASSFPGGAGTGELFF. The CDR3 nucleotides read TGTGCCAGCAGTTTCCCGGGAGGGGCAGGGACCGGGGAGCTGTTTTTT. Based on the CDR3 plus reference TRBV28 and TRBJ2-2, the full variable domain is DVKVTQSSRYLVKRTGEKVFLECVQDMDHENMFWYRQDPGLGLRLIYFSYDVKMKEKGDIPEGYSVSREKKERFSLILESASTNQTSMYLCASSFPGGAGTGELFFGEGSRLTVL.

This clone was detected once. V and J are TRBV9 and TRBJ2-6; D is perhaps TRBD2 (5 bases). Germline V gene data show CDR1 as SGDLS and CDR2 as YYNGEE. This CDR3 spans 18 amino acids. The V end was cut by 4 bases, the J end by 0 bases, with 17 bases between. CDR3 sequence: CASSSSGRVHSGANVLTF. For the CDR3, the DNA is TGTGCCAGCAGCTCGTCCGGGCGGGTTCACTCTGGGGCCAACGTCCTGACTTTC.

This rearrangement joins TRBV28 to TRBJ1-2, with 7 positions matching TRBD1. The trim removed 3 bases at V and 6 bases at J, leaving 16 bases unmatched. Per germline, CDR1 MDHEN and CDR2 SYDVKM. This CDR3 spans 17 amino acids. CDR3 sequence (DNA): TGTGCCAGCAGTTTCGCGGGACAGACTATCTTTTATGATGGCTACACCTTC. Protein: CASSFAGQTIFYDGYTF.